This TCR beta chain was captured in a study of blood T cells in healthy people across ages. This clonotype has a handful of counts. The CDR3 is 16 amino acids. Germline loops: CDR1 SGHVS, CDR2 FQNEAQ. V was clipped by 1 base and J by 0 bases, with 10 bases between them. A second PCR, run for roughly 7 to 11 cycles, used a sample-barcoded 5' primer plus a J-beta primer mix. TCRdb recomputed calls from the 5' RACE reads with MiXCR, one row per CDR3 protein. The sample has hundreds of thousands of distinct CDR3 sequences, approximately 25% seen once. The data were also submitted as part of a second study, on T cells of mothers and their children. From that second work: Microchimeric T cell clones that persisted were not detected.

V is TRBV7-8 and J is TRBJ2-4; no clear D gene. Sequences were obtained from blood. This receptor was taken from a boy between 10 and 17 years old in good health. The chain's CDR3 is CASSLDPTLAKNIQYF. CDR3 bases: TGTGCCAGCAGCTTAGACCCGACACTAGCCAAAAACATTCAGTACTTC.